The clone carrying this T cell receptor delta chain appeared a few times. What it binds is not known. The data were taken from a study of Vδ1+ human thymocytes. Study-level findings and limits: Highly polyclonal TRG and TRD repertoires with Gaussian CDR3 length distributions appeared in thymus.

V shed 2 bases, J shed 13 bases, and the junction held 17 bases outside the gene matches. The CDR3 has 15 residues. Germline lookup yields CDR1 GEAIGNYY and CDR2 EKD. The template was reverse-transcribed extracted RNA. CDR3 amplicons came from multiplex PCR with pooled V-gene forward and constant-region reverse primers. TCRdb reprocessed the multiplex PCR reads through CATT. This table holds about 73,000 delta-chain clones, around 30% found once. The clonotype originates from a boy less than two years old who had congenital heart surgery. The specimen was Vdelta1+ gamma-delta thymocytes from the thymus. Subset noted: FACS-sorted CD3+ TCRalphabeta- TCRVdelta1+ TCRVdelta2- thymocytes. The genes are TRDV2 and TRDJ1, with 8 positions matching TRDD3. CDR3 residues: CACDILPLGIRLAIF. As DNA, the CDR3 is TGTGCCTGTGACATCCTACCACTAGGGATACGTTTAGCCATCTTT.